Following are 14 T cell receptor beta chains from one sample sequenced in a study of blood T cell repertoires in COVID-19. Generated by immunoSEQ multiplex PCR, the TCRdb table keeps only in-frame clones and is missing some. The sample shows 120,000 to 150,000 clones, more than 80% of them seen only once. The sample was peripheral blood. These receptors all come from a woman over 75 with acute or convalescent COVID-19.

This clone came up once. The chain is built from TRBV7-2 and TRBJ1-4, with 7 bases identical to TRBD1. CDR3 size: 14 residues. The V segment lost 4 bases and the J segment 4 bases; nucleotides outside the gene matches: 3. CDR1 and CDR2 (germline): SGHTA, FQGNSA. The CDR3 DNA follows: TGTGCCAGCAGCTCAGGGGGAAGTAATGAAAAACTGTTTTTT. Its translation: CASSSGGSNEKLFF. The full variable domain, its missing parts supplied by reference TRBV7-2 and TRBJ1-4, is GAGVSQSPSNKVTEKGKDVELRCDPISGHTALYWYRQSLGQGLEFLIYFQGNSAPDKSGLPSDRFSAERTGGSVSTLTIQRTQQEDSAVYLCASSSGGSNEKLFFGSGTQLSVL.

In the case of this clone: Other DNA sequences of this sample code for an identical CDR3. The CDR3 spells CASSEGQGSSPLHF. The CDR3 DNA sequence: TGTGCCAGCAGTGAAGGACAGGGGTCTTCACCCCTCCACTTT. The gene calls are TRBV2 and TRBJ1-6; 8 nucleotides match TRBD1. The CDR3 is 14 residues long. Germline lookup yields CDR1 SNHLY and CDR2 FYNNEI. The V gene end was trimmed by 1 base and the J gene end by 9 bases; junction bases not matched to a gene: 2.

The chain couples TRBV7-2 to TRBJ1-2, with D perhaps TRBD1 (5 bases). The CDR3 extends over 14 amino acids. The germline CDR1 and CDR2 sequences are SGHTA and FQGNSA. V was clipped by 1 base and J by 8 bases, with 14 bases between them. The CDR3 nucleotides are TGTGCCAGCAGCTTAGTACAGGCAGATGTGGGCTACACCTTC. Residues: CASSLVQADVGYTF.

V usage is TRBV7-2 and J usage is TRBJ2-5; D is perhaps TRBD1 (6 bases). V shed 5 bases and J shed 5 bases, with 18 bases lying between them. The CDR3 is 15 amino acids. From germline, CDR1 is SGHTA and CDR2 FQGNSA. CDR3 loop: CASSVTGTIVETQYF. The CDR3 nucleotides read TGTGCCAGCAGCGTAACCGGGACAATCGTGGAGACCCAGTACTTC.

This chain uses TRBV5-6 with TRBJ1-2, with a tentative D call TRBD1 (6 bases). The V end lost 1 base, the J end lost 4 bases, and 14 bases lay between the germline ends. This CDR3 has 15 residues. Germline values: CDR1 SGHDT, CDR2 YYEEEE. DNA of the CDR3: TGTGCCAGCAGCTTGAAGGACAGCCCAATCTATGGCTACACCTTC. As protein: CASSLKDSPIYGYTF.

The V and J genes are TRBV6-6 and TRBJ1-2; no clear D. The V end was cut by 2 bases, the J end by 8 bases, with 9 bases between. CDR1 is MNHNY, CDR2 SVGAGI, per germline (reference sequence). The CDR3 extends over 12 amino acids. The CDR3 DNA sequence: TGTGCCAGCAGTTACCCAAATGAGGGCTACACCTTC. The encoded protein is CASSYPNEGYTF.

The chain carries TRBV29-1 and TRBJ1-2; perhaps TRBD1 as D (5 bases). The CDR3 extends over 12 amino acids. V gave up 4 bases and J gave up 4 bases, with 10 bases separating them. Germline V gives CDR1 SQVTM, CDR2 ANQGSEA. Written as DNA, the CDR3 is TGCAGCGTTGTAGGGGCCAGCTATGGCTACACCTTC. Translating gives CSVVGASYGYTF.

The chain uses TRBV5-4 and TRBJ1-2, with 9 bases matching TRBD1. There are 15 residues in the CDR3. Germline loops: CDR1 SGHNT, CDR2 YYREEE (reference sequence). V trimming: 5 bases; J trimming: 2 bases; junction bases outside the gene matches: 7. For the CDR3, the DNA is TGTGCCAGCAGTCCTTCCGACAGGGGGAACTATGGCTACACCTTC. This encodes CASSPSDRGNYGYTF.

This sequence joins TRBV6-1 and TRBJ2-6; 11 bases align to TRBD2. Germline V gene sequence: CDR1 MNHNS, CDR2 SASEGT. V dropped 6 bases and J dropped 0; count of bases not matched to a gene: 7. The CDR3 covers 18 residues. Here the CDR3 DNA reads TGTGCCAGCAGCGAATCTAGCGGGGGGAGCTCTGGGGCCAACGTCCTGACTTTC. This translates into CASSESSGGSSGANVLTF.

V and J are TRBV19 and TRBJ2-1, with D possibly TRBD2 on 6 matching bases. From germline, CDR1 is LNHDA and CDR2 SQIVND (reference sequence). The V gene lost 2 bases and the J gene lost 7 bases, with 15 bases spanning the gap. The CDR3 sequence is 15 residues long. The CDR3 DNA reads TGTGCCAGTAGTATAATAGAGCGCCGGGGGAATGAGCAGTTCTTC. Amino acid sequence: CASSIIERRGNEQFF. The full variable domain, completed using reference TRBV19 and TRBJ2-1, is DGGITQSPKYLFRKEGQNVTLSCEQNLNHDAMYWYRQDPGQGLRLIYYSQIVNDFQKGDIAEGYSVSREKKESFPLTVTSAQKNPTAFYLCASSIIERRGNEQFFGPGTRLTVL.

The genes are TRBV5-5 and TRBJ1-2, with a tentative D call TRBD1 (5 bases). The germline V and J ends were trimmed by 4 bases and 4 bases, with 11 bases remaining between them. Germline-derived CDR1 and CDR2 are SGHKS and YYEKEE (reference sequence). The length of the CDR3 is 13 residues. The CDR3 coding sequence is TGTGCCAGCAGCGGTGGGGCCTCCTATGGCTACACCTTC. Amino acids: CASSGGASYGYTF.

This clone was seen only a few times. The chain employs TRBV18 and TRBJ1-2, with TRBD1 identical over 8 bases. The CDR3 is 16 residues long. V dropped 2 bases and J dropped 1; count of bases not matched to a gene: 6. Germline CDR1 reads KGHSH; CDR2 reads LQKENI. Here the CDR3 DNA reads TGTGCCAGCTCACCAGGCAGGGGGCAAGTTAACTATGGCTACACCTTC. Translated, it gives CASSPGRGQVNYGYTF.

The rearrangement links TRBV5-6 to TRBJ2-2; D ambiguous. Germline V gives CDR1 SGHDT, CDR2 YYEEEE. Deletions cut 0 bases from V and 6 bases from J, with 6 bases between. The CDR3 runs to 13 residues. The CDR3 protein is CASSLATAGELFF. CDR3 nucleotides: TGTGCCAGCAGCTTGGCCACAGCCGGGGAGCTGTTTTTT.

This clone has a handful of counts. The chain's CDR3 is CASKGLVGAGEQYF. CDR3 sequence (DNA): TGTGCCAGCAAGGGACTAGTTGGAGCGGGGGAGCAGTACTTC. The chain joins TRBV2 to TRBJ2-7; 8 bases align to TRBD2. Germline values: CDR1 SNHLY, CDR2 FYNNEI. J lost 7 bases, V lost 7 bases, and 12 bases had no gene match. The CDR3 is 14 amino acids. The entire variable domain, with the rest obtained from reference TRBV2 and TRBJ2-7, is as follows: EPEVTQTPSHQVTQMGQEVILRCVPISNHLYFYWYRQILGQKVEFLVSFYNNEISEKSEIFDDQFSVERPDGSNFTLKIRSTKLEDSAMYFCASKGLVGAGEQYFGPGTRLTVT.